Presented here are 3 T cell receptor beta chains from one specimen sequenced in a study of early T cells in non-severe SARS-CoV-2 infection. Via MiXCR, TCRdb re-called the 5' RACE reads, giving one row per CDR3 protein. The repertoire holds fewer than 100,000 distinct CDR3 sequences, less than 15% seen once, with under 2.5% in the top ten. Sequencing was carried out using whole blood. The receptors stem from an adult who was a healthcare worker with PCR-confirmed SARS-CoV-2 infection or an uninfected control (not recorded which).

This clonotype has a count of ten or more. CDR3 sequence reads: CASSWSGTGELFF. CDR3 DNA sequence: TGTGCCAGCAGTTGGAGCGGCACCGGGGAGCTGTTTTTT. V gene TRBV27 combines with J gene TRBJ2-2; weak D call: TRBD2 (5 bases). The V end was cut by 4 bases, the J end by 4 bases, with 7 bases between. CDR3 length: 13 residues. Germline assignment: CDR1 MNHEY and CDR2 SMNVEV (reference sequence).

At least ten counts were recorded for this clonotype. The chain has TRBV7-2 and TRBJ1-5; 7 bases align to TRBD1. This CDR3 spans 14 amino acids. Germline trimming cut 5 bases from V and 5 bases from J; bases unmatched to any gene: 6. CDR1 is SGHTA and CDR2 is FQGNSA in the germline V gene. The CDR3 sequence: CASSLQGGDQPQHF. The DNA for the CDR3 is TGTGCCAGCAGCCTCCAGGGGGGAGATCAGCCCCAGCATTTT.

Ten or more counts support this clonotype. The gene calls are TRBV6-2 or TRBV6-3 and TRBJ2-7; D assignment may be TRBD1 or TRBD2 (6 bases each). The CDR3 length is 16 residues. V was shortened by 7 bases and J by 1 base, with 20 bases between the two germline ends. Germline loops: CDR1 MNHEY, CDR2 SVGEGT. CDR3 in DNA: TGTGCCAGCAAAACCCGTGGGGGGCGATTTTCCTACGAGCAGTACTTC. Translation: CASKTRGGRFSYEQYF.